This T cell receptor (beta chain) was observed in a study of T cells in Graves' hyperthyroidism and ophthalmopathy. Many counts were recorded for this clonotype. RNA transcripts were the template for amplifying TCR beta CDR3 regions. First-round RT-PCR of the TCR CDR3 relied on the HTBI primer set. Each CDR3 protein gets one entry after TCRdb re-called the multiplex PCR reads with MiXCR. Of approximately 400,000 distinct CDR3 sequences listed, less than 20% are singletons. Recently diagnosed hyperthyroidism of less than 2 months' duration affected patients aged 18 to 65. V lost 6 bases, J lost 1 base, and 2 bases stayed unmatched. This CDR3 contains 13 residues. CDR1 and CDR2 from the germline V gene are SNHLY and FYNNEI.

The chain uses TRBV2 and TRBJ1-1; 7 bases agree with TRBD1. The sequence was collected from a woman aged 18-30 years with Graves' hyperthyroidism. Sequencing was performed on blood. CDR3 in DNA: TGTGCCAGCAGATACAGGGGGAACACTGAAGCTTTCTTT. Translation: CASRYRGNTEAFF.